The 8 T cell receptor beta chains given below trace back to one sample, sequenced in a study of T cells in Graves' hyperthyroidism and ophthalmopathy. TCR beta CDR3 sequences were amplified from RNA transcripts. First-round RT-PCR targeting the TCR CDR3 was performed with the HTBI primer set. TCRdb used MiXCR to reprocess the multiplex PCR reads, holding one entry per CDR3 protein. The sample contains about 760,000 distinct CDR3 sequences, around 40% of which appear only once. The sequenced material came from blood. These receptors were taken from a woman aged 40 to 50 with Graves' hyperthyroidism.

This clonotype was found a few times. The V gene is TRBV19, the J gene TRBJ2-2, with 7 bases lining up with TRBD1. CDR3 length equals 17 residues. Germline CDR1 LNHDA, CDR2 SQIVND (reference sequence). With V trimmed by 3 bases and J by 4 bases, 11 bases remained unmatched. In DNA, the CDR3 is TGTGCCAGTAGTATCGCGAAGGGGGCTTCTGGCACCGGGGAGCTGTTTTTT. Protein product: CASSIAKGASGTGELFF.

CDR3: CASMYYRQHSSGNTIYF. The DNA of the CDR3 is TGTGCCAGCATGTACTATCGACAGCACAGCTCTGGAAACACCATATATTTT. This chain links TRBV6-2 or TRBV6-3 with TRBJ1-3; D possibly corresponds to TRBD1 (5 bases). Deletions cut 7 bases from V and 0 bases from J, with 19 bases between. CDR3 length: 17 amino acids. The germline gives CDR1 MNHEY, CDR2 SVGEGT.

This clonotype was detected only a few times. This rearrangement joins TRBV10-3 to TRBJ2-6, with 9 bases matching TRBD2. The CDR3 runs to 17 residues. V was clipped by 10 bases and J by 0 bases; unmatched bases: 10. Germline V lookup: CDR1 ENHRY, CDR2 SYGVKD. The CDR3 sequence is CASGRGRASSGANVLTF. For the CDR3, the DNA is TGTGCCAGCGGGAGGGGACGTGCGAGCTCTGGGGCCAACGTCCTGACTTTC.

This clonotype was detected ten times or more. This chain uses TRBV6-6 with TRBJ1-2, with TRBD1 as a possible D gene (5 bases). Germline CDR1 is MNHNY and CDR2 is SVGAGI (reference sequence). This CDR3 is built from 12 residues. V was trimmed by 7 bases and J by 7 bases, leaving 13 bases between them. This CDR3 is CASTGTAGGYTF. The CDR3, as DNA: TGTGCCAGCACCGGGACGGCGGGTGGCTACACCTTC.

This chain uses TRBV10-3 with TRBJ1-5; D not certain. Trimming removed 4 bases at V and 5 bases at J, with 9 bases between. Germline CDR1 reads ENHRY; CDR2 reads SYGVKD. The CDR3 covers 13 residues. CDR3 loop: CAISGLNDQPQHF. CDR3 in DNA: TGTGCCATCAGTGGTTTGAACGATCAGCCCCAGCATTTT.

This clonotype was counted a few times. The CDR3 sequence is CASSYDHREPLHF. The DNA for the CDR3 is TGTGCCAGCAGTTACGATCACAGGGAACCCCTCCACTTT. V and J are TRBV6-5 and TRBJ1-6, with D maybe TRBD1 (6 bases). Germline lookup yields CDR1 MNHEY and CDR2 SVGAGI. Trimming removed 2 bases at V and 12 bases at J, with 11 bases between. The CDR3 contains 13 residues.

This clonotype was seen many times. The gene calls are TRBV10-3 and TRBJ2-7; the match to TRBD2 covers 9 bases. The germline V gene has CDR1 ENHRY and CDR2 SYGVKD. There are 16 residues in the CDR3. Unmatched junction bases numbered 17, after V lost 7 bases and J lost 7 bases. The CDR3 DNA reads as TGTGCCATCACCGCCGTTTCTAGCGGGGTGACTAGAGAGCAGTACTTC. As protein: CAITAVSSGVTREQYF.

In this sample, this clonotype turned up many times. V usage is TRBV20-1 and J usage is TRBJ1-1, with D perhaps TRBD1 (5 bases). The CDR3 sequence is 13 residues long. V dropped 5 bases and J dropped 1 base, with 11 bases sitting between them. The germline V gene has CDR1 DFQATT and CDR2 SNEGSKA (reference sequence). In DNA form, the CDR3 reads TGCAGTGCTTGCCGTACAGGGAACACTGAAGCTTTCTTT. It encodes CSACRTGNTEAFF.